The T cell receptor beta chain described here comes from a study of OX40 agonist ivuxolimab in advanced cancers. Study-level findings and limits: There were, on average, more expanded clones in CD8+ T cells than in CD4+. Some of the lowest clonal expansion was seen in partial responders at 0.1-3.0 mg/kg. There was clonal expansion of CD4+ and CD8+ blood T cells by week 6 at 0.1 to 3.0 mg/kg.

Germline V gene sequence: CDR1 LGHNA, CDR2 YNFKEQ. Between the trimmed V and J ends, which lost 0 bases and 7 bases, there was a span of 16 bases. The CDR3 runs to 16 residues. Produced via immunoSEQ multiplex PCR; TCRdb's table is partial and in-frame only. The sample records approximately 60,000 clones, about 80% being singletons. This clone was detected only once. Its target is unknown. It was autoimmune disease history or systemic immunosuppression that excluded patients. The chain carries TRBV4-2 and TRBJ2-1, with D possibly being TRBD2 (7 bases). This TCR derives from an adult with an advanced solid tumor such as melanoma, head and neck, liver or kidney cancer. Sequenced material: CD4+ or CD8+ T cells sorted from blood, taken in a trial of the OX40 agonist ivuxolimab. As DNA, the CDR3 is TGTGCCAGCAGCCAAGATCTACGGGGGGCGAGGAATGAGCAGTTCTTC. This encodes CASSQDLRGARNEQFF.